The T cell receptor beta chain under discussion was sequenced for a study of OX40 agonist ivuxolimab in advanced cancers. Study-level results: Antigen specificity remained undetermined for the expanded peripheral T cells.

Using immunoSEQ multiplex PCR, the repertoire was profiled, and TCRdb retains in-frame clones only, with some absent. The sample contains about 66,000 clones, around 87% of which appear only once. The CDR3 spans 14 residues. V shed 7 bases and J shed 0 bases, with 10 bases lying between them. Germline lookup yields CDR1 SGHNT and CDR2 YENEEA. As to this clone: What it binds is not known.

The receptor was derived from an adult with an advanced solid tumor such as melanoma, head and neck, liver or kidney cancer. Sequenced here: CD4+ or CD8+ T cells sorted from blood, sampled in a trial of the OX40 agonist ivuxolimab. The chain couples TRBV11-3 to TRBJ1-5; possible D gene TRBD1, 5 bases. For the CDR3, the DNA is TGTGCCAGCACGATAGGGGATAGCAATCAGCCCCAGCATTTT. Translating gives CASTIGDSNQPQHF.